This T cell receptor beta chain came from a study of blood T cell repertoires in COVID-19. About the research overall: From the United States, Italy and Spain came samples of acute and convalescent COVID-19. Nucleic acid was either cDNA or gDNA, and it came from T cells, B-cell-depleted T cells, or PBMCs.

Looked up from germline, CDR1 is SGHDN and CDR2 is FVKESK. This CDR3 comprises 16 residues. The V segment lost 4 bases and the J segment 4 bases; nucleotides outside the gene matches: 12. Original processing methods: Reference gene primer amplification gave estimated nucleated cell counts. Generated by immunoSEQ multiplex PCR, the TCRdb table keeps only in-frame clones and is missing some. V, J and clone size reflect that table, while D and trimming were determined from the DNA. The repertoire consists of 100,000 to 150,000 clones, with 84% occurring once and the leading ten covering about 1.3%. The TCR sequence derives from a man aged 55 to 70 with acute or convalescent COVID-19. Source material: peripheral blood. The chain is built from TRBV14 and TRBJ2-5, with 7 nucleotides matching TRBD1. The CDR3 coding sequence is TGTGCCAGCAGCCCATCCACCGGGACAGTCGGAGAGACCCAGTACTTC. It encodes CASSPSTGTVGETQYF.